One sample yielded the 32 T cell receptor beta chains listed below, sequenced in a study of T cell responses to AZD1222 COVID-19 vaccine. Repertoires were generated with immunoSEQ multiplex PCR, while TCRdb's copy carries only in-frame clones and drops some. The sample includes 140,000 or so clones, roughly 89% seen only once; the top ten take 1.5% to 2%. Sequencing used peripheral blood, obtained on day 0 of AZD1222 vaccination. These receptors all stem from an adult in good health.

CDR3 protein: CASSVDKGSTEAFF. CDR3 nucleotides: TGTGCCAGCAGCGTAGATAAGGGATCCACTGAAGCTTTCTTT. The chain combines TRBV9 with TRBJ1-1; D is ambiguous. CDR3 size: 14 residues. The V and J ends lost 0 bases and 4 bases respectively, with 10 bases between them. The germline gives CDR1 SGDLS, CDR2 YYNGEE. The full variable domain, rest sourced from reference TRBV9 and TRBJ1-1, is DSGVTQTPKHLITATGQRVTLRCSPRSGDLSVYWYQQSLDQGLQFLIQYYNGEERAKGNILERFSAQQFPDLHSELNLSSLELGDSALYFCASSVDKGSTEAFFGQGTRLTVV.

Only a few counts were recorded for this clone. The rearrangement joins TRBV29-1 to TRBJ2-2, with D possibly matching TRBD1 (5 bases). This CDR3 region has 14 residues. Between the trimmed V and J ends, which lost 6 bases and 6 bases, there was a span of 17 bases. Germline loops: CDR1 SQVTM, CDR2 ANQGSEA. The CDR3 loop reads CSVEKDTRPGELFF. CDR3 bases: TGCAGCGTAGAGAAGGACACTCGACCCGGGGAGCTGTTTTTT.

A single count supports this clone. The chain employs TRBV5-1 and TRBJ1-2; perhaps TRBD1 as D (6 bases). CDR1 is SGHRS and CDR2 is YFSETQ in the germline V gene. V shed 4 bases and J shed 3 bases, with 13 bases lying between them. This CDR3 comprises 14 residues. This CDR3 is CASSLWTAYYGYTF. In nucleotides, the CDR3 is TGCGCCAGCAGCCTGTGGACAGCCTACTATGGCTACACCTTC.

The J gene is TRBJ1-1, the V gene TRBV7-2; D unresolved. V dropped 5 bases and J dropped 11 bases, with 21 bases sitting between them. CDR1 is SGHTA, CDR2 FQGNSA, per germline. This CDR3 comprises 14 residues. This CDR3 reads CASSQSSFGVSAFF. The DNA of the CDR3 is TGTGCCAGCAGCCAAAGTAGTTTCGGGGTTTCGGCTTTCTTT.

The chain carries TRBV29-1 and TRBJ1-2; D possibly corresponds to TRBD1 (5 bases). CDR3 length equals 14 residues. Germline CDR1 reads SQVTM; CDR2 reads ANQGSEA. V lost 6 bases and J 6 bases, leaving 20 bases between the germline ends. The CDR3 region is CSVGPTRAPDGYTF. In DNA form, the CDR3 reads TGCAGCGTGGGCCCCACCAGGGCCCCGGATGGCTACACCTTC.

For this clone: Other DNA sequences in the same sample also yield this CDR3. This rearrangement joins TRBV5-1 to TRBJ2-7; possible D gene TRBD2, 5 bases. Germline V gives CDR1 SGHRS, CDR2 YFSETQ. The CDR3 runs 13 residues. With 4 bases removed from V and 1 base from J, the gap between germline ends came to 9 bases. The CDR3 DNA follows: TGCGCCAGCAGCCCGGGATCATCCTACGAGCAGTACTTC. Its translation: CASSPGSSYEQYF.

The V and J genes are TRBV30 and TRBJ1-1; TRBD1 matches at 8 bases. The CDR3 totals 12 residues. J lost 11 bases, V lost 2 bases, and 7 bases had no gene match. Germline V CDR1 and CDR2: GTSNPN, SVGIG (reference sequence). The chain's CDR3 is CAWSTDRGVAFF. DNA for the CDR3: TGTGCCTGGAGTACCGACAGGGGAGTGGCTTTCTTT.

The CDR3 DNA reads TGTGCCAGCAGTCAACTACTTAGTGCGGACAGGTCCTACGAGCAGTACTTC. Amino acids: CASSQLLSADRSYEQYF. The rearrangement links TRBV28 to TRBJ2-7, with 7 bases fitting TRBD1. This CDR3 region has 17 residues. The germline CDR1 and CDR2 sequences are MDHEN and SYDVKM. Trimming at V came to 5 bases and at J to 1 base, leaving 14 bases not matched to a gene.

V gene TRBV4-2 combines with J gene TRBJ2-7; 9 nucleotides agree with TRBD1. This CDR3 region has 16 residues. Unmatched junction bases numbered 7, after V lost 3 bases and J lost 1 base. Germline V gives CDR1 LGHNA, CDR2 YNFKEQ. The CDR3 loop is CASSHGGTGFSYEQYF. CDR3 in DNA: TGTGCCAGCAGCCACGGTGGGACAGGGTTTTCCTACGAGCAGTACTTC.

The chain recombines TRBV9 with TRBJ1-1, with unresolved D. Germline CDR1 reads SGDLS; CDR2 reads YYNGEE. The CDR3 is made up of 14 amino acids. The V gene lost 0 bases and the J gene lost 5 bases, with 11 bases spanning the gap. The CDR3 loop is CASSVEARETEAFF. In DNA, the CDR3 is TGTGCCAGCAGCGTAGAGGCCCGGGAAACTGAAGCTTTCTTT.

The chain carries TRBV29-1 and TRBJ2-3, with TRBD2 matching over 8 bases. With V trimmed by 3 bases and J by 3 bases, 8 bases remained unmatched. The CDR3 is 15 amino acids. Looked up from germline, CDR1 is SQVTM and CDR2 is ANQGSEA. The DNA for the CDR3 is TGCAGCGTTGACCCTCGGCGGGAGGCAACAGATACGCAGTATTTT. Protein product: CSVDPRREATDTQYF.

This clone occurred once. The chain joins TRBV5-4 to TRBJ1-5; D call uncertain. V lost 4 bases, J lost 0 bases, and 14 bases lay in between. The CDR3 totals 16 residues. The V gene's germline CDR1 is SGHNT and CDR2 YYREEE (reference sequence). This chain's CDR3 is CASSLGRGTSNQPQHF. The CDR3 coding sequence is TGTGCCAGCAGCCTAGGGCGGGGTACTAGCAATCAGCCCCAGCATTTT.

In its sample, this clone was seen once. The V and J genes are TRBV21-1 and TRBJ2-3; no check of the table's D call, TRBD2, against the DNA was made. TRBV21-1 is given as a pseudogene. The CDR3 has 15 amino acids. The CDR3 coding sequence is TGTGCCAGCAGCCAGGGGACTAGAGGCGCAGATACGCAGTATTTT. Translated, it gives CASSQGTRGADTQYF.

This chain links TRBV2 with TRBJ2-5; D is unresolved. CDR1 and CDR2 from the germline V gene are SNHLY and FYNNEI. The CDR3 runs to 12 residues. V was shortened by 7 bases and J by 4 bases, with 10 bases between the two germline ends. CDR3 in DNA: TGTGCCAGCACGAACCGCGGAGAGACCCAGTACTTC. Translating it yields CASTNRGETQYF.

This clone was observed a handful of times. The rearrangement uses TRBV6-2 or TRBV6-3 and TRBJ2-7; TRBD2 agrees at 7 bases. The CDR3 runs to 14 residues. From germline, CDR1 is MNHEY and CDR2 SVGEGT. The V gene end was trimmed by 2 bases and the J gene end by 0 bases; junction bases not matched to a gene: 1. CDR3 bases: TGTGCCAGCAGTTACGGGACTAACTCCTACGAGCAGTACTTC. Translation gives CASSYGTNSYEQYF.

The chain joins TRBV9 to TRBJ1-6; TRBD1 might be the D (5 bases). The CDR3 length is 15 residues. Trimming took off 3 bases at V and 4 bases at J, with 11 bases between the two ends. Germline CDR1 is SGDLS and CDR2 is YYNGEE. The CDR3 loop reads CASSAGGGYNSPLHF. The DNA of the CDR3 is TGTGCCAGCAGCGCGGGGGGAGGGTATAATTCACCCCTCCACTTT. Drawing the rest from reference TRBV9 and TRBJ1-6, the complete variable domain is DSGVTQTPKHLITATGQRVTLRCSPRSGDLSVYWYQQSLDQGLQFLIQYYNGEERAKGNILERFSAQQFPDLHSELNLSSLELGDSALYFCASSAGGGYNSPLHFGNGTRLTVT.

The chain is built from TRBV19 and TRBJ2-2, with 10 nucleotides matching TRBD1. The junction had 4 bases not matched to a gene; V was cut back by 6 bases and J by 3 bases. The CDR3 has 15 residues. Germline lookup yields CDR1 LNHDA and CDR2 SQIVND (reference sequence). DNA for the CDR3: TGTGCCAGTAGGCTGGGGACAGGGGACACCGGGGAGCTGTTTTTT. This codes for CASRLGTGDTGELFF.

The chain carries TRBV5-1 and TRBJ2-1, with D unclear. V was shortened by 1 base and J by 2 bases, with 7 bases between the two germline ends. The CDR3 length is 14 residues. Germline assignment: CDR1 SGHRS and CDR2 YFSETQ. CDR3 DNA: TGCGCCAGCAGCTTGACCGGACCCTACAATGAGCAGTTCTTC. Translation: CASSLTGPYNEQFF.

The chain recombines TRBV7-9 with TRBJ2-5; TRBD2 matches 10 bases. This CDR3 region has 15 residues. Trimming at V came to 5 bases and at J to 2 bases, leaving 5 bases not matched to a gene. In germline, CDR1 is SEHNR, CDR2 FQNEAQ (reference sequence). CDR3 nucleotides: TGTGCCAGCAGCCCGGGACTAGCGAGTCAAGAGACCCAGTACTTC. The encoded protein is CASSPGLASQETQYF.

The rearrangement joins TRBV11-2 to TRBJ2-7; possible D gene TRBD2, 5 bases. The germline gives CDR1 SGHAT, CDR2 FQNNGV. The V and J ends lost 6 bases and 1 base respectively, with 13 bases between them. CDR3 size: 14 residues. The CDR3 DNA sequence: TGTGCCAGCAGATCCGGGGATGAATCCTACGAGCAGTACTTC. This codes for CASRSGDESYEQYF. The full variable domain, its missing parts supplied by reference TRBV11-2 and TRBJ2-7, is EAGVAQSPRYKIIEKRQSVAFWCNPISGHATLYWYQQILGQGPKLLIQFQNNGVVDDSQLPKDRFSAERLKGVDSTLKIQPAKLEDSAVYLCASRSGDESYEQYFGPGTRLTVT.

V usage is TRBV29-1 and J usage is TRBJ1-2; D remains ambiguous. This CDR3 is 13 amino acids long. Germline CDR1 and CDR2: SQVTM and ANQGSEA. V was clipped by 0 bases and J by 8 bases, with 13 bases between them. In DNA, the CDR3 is TGCAGCGTTGAAGATTCGGCTCTGCGGGGCTACACCTTC. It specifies CSVEDSALRGYTF.

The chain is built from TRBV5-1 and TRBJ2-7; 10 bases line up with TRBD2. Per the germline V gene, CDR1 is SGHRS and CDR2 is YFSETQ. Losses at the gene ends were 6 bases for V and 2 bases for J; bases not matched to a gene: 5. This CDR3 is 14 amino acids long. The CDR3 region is CASTPSGSTYEQYF. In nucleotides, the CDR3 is TGCGCCAGCACCCCTAGCGGGAGCACCTACGAGCAGTACTTC.

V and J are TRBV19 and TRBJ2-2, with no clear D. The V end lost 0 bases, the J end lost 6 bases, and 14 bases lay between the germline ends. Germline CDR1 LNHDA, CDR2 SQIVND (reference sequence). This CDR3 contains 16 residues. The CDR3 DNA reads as TGTGCCAGTAGTATAGAGGCCTCTCATTGGTCCGGGGAGCTGTTTTTT. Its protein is CASSIEASHWSGELFF.

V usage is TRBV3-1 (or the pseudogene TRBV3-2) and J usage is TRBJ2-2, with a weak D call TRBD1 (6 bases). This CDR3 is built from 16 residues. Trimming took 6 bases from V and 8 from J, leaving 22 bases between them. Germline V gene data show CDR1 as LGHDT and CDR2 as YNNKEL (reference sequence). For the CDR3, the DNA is TGTGCCAGCAGACAGGGCGCCCAGGGGTGGATGGGGGAGCTGTTTTTT. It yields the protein CASRQGAQGWMGELFF.

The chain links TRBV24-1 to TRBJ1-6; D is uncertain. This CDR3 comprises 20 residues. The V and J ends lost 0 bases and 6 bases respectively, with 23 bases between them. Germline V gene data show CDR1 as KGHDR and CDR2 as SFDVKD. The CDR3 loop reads CATSDLNGLYPPCPNSPLHF. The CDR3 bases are TGTGCCACCAGTGATTTGAATGGACTCTATCCTCCCTGTCCTAATTCACCCCTCCACTTT.

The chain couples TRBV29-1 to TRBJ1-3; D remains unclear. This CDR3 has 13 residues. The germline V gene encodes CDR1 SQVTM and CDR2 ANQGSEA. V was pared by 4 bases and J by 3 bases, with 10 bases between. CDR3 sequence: CSVGGLLGNTIYF. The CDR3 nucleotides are TGCAGCGTTGGAGGCCTTCTTGGAAACACCATATATTTT.

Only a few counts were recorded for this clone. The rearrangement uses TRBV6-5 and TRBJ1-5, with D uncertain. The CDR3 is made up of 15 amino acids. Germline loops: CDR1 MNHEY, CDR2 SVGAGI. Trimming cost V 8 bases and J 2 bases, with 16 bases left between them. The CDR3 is CASQYSTRGNQPQHF. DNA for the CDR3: TGTGCCAGCCAATACAGTACGAGGGGCAATCAGCCCCAGCATTTT.

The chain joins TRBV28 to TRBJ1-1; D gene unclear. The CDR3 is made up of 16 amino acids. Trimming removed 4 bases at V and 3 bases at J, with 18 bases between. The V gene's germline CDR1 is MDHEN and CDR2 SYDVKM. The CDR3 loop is CASSSHQGRADTEAFF. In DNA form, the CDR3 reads TGTGCCAGCAGTTCCCACCAAGGAAGGGCGGACACTGAAGCTTTCTTT.

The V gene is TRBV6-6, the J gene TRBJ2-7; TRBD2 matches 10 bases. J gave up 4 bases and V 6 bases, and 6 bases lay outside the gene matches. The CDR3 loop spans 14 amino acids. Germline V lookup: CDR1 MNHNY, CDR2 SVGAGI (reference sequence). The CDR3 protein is CASSPSGRRYEQYF. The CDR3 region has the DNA TGTGCCAGCAGCCCTAGCGGGAGAAGGTACGAGCAGTACTTC.

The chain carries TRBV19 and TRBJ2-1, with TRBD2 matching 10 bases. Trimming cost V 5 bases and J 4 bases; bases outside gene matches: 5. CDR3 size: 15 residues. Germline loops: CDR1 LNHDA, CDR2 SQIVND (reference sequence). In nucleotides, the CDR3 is TGTGCCAGTAGTTCCGGACTAGCGGATTACAATGAGCAGTTCTTC. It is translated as CASSSGLADYNEQFF.

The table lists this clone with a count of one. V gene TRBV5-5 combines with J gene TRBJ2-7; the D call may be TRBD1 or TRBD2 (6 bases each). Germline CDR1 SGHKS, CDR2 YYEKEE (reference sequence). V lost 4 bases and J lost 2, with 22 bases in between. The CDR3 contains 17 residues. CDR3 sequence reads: CASSPYPPGRGPYEQYF. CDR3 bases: TGTGCCAGCAGCCCCTACCCCCCAGGCCGGGGGCCCTACGAGCAGTACTTC.

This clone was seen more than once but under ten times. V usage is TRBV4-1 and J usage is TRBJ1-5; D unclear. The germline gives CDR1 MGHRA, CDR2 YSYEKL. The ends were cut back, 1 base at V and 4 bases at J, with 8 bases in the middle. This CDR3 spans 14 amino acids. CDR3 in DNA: TGCGCCAGCAGCCAAGGACCCCCGAATCAGCCCCAGCATTTT. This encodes CASSQGPPNQPQHF.